Included here is one TCR beta chain sequence, with context. TCRdb re-derived calls from the RACE reads in MiXCR, one entry per CDR3 protein. This table holds about 92,000 distinct CDR3 sequences, approximately 9.9% found once. These data belong to a study of human T cells and chemical hapten exposure. The wider study: Readings were taken at 6 days from patch tests that had applied 0.01% DPC to the upper back.

As to time point: pre-sensitization, week 0. The sample's treatment: therapeutic diphenylcyclopropenone sensitization with weekly scalp DPC. The V end was cut by 1 base, the J end by 0 bases, with 13 bases between. The CDR3 has 16 residues. Germline V gene lookup returns CDR1 SGHDT and CDR2 YYEEEE. The sequence was collected from a woman in her thirties or forties with alopecia areata. Some clones in this sample may be carry-over from other donors' samples. The sample was whole blood, taken in connection with sensitization to the hapten diphenylcyclopropenone (DPC). The chain is built from TRBV5-6 and TRBJ1-2, with D uncertain. CDR3 coding DNA: TGTGCCAGCAGCTTGAGGTCCGGGCGCGCTAACTATGGCTACACCTTC. It is translated as CASSLRSGRANYGYTF.